A single sample is the source of the 21 T cell receptor beta chains below, sequenced in a study of blood T cell repertoires in COVID-19. Data came from immunoSEQ multiplex PCR; TCRdb stores just in-frame clones and leaves some out. This repertoire shows about 200,000 clones, about 80% found once; its top ten account for 2% to 3%. The sequencing input was peripheral blood. The receptors were gathered from a woman between 35 and 50 years old with active or convalescent COVID-19.

This clone was found a few times. This chain links TRBV18 with TRBJ2-1; 10 positions match TRBD1. V lost 3 bases, J lost 11 bases, and 7 bases stayed unmatched. Germline V gene lookup returns CDR1 KGHSH and CDR2 LQKENI. This CDR3 has 14 amino acids. Here the CDR3 reads CASSPNGQGGKQFF. CDR3 nucleotide sequence: TGTGCCAGCTCACCTAATGGACAGGGGGGGAAGCAGTTCTTC.

The chain combines TRBV14 with TRBJ2-4; D gene unclear. Trimming stripped 4 bases from V and 0 bases from J, with 13 bases between. The germline CDR1 and CDR2 sequences are SGHDN and FVKESK. The CDR3 spans 16 residues. As DNA, the CDR3 is TGTGCCAGCAGCCCCGGCGGAACCCTAGCCAAAAACATTCAGTACTTC. Encoded protein: CASSPGGTLAKNIQYF.

This clone was seen only a few times. The chain links TRBV9 to TRBJ1-2, with 10 bases identical to TRBD1. Losses at the gene ends were 3 bases for V and 6 bases for J; bases not matched to a gene: 8. Germline values: CDR1 SGDLS, CDR2 YYNGEE. This CDR3 contains 15 residues. The CDR3: CASSAAGTGVNGYTF. The CDR3 region has the DNA TGTGCCAGCAGCGCCGCTGGGACAGGGGTGAATGGCTACACCTTC.

The count of this clone is one. This sequence joins TRBV2 and TRBJ2-1, with 10 nucleotides matching TRBD1. V shed 2 bases and J 8 bases; nucleotides not matched to a gene: 9. CDR1 and CDR2 from the germline V gene are SNHLY and FYNNEI. The CDR3 runs to 16 residues. CDR3: CASSELGQGNGDEQFF. The CDR3 DNA reads as TGTGCCAGCAGTGAATTGGGACAGGGGAACGGAGATGAGCAGTTCTTC. Complete variable domain (other parts from reference TRBV2 and TRBJ2-1): EPEVTQTPSHQVTQMGQEVILRCVPISNHLYFYWYRQILGQKVEFLVSFYNNEISEKSEIFDDQFSVERPDGSNFTLKIRSTKLEDSAMYFCASSELGQGNGDEQFFGPGTRLTVL.

The V call is TRBV7-2, the J call TRBJ2-5, with D unresolved. This CDR3 spans 14 amino acids. V was cut by 7 bases and J by 2 bases, with 14 bases left in between. CDR1 and CDR2 (germline): SGHTA, FQGNSA. The CDR3 region has the DNA TGTGCCAGCAACGAATACGGCAGGCAAGAGACCCAGTACTTC. Its protein product is CASNEYGRQETQYF.

The chain uses TRBV19 and TRBJ2-3, with 7 nucleotides matching TRBD2. This CDR3 has 15 residues. Germline V gives CDR1 LNHDA, CDR2 SQIVND (reference sequence). V dropped 1 base and J dropped 2; count of bases not matched to a gene: 3. The chain's CDR3 is CASSIASGDTDTQYF. The DNA for the CDR3 is TGTGCCAGTAGTATAGCAAGCGGGGACACAGATACGCAGTATTTT.

The V call is TRBV18, the J call TRBJ2-2; 10 positions agree with TRBD2. The CDR3 loop spans 18 amino acids. Germline assignment: CDR1 KGHSH and CDR2 LQKENI. With V trimmed by 2 bases and J by 0 bases, 6 bases remained unmatched. The CDR3 sequence: CASSPRSSGSSNTGELFF. The CDR3 bases are TGTGCCAGCTCACCAAGGTCTAGCGGGAGTTCGAACACCGGGGAGCTGTTTTTT. Based on the CDR3 plus reference TRBV18 and TRBJ2-2, the full variable domain is NAGVMQNPRHLVRRRGQEARLRCSPMKGHSHVYWYRQLPEEGLKFMVYLQKENIIDESGMPKERFSAEFPKEGPSILRIQQVVRGDSAAYFCASSPRSSGSSNTGELFFGEGSRLTVL.

Turning to this clone: A read error likely explains this, since a far larger clone differs by one base. The J gene is TRBJ1-2, the V gene TRBV7-9; perhaps TRBD1 as D (6 bases). V shed 1 base and J shed 4 bases, with 7 bases lying between them. The CDR3 has 13 amino acids. CDR1 and CDR2 from the germline V gene are SEHNR and FQNEAQ (reference sequence). In DNA, the CDR3 is TGTGCCAGCAGCTTAGAACAGGGCTATGGCTACACCTTC. Its protein is CASSLEQGYGYTF.

The V gene is TRBV30, the J gene TRBJ1-4; D is unclear. Trimming cost V 0 bases and J 8 bases, with 4 bases left between them. The CDR3 runs to 11 residues. The germline CDR1 and CDR2 sequences are GTSNPN and SVGIG (reference sequence). CDR3 sequence (DNA): TGTGCCTGGAGTGTACTCGAAAAACTGTTTTTT. Translation: CAWSVLEKLFF.

This sequence joins TRBV6-5 and TRBJ1-4; D remains unclear. Trimming left V 0 bases short and J 5 bases short, with 10 bases between. The CDR3 runs to 15 residues. The germline V gene has CDR1 MNHEY and CDR2 SVGAGI. The CDR3 DNA is TGTGCCAGCAGTTACTCGATGGCCTTAAATGAAAAACTGTTTTTT. This encodes CASSYSMALNEKLFF.

The rearrangement joins TRBV30 to TRBJ2-3, with a tentative D call TRBD1 (6 bases). Germline V gene lookup returns CDR1 GTSNPN and CDR2 SVGIG (reference sequence). The length of the CDR3 is 14 residues. V lost 7 bases and J lost 1, with 15 bases in between. As DNA, the CDR3 is TGTGCCTATTACAGGGTGTTGGGCACAGATACGCAGTATTTT. Residues: CAYYRVLGTDTQYF. Supplemented by reference TRBV30 and TRBJ2-3, the full variable domain reads SQTIHQWPATLVQPVGSPLSLECTVEGTSNPNLYWYRQAAGRGLQLLFYSVGIGQISSEVPQNLSASRPQDRQFILSSKKLLLSDSGFYLCAYYRVLGTDTQYFGPGTRLTVL.

The chain couples TRBV6-5 to TRBJ2-3, with TRBD1 identical over 10 bases. CDR1 and CDR2 from the germline V gene are MNHEY and SVGAGI. CDR3 length: 14 amino acids. Trimming removed 7 bases from V and 4 bases from J; junction bases left unmatched: 5. DNA of the CDR3: TGTGCCAGCAAAGACAGGGGGCGCTCAGATACGCAGTATTTT. Its protein is CASKDRGRSDTQYF.

This clone has more than one count but fewer than ten. The V and J genes are TRBV9 and TRBJ1-5; no reliable D call. This CDR3 spans 14 amino acids. V lost 0 bases and J lost 5, with 9 bases in between. The germline V gene has CDR1 SGDLS and CDR2 YYNGEE. The CDR3, as DNA: TGTGCCAGCAGCGTAGGTTCCCCTGATCAGCCCCAGCATTTT. It specifies CASSVGSPDQPQHF.

This rearrangement joins TRBV2 to TRBJ2-3; 10 bases line up with TRBD2. Germline assignment: CDR1 SNHLY and CDR2 FYNNEI. The CDR3 runs 15 residues. Written as DNA, the CDR3 is TGTGCGACACAGCGGGGGGGCCATAGCACAGATACGCAGTATTTT. Translating it yields CATQRGGHSTDTQYF. The variable domain in full, with the rest retrieved from reference TRBV2 and TRBJ2-3, is EPEVTQTPSHQVTQMGQEVILRCVPISNHLYFYWYRQILGQKVEFLVSFYNNEISEKSEIFDDQFSVERPDGSNFTLKIRSTKLEDSAMYFCATQRGGHSTDTQYFGPGTRLTVL.

The rearrangement joins TRBV6-5 to TRBJ1-2, with unresolved D. Germline V gene data show CDR1 as MNHEY and CDR2 as SVGAGI. The ends were cut back, 5 bases at V and 4 bases at J, with 17 bases in the middle. The CDR3 sequence is 15 residues long. The CDR3 here is CASSTTPFHLYGYTF. The CDR3 region has the DNA TGTGCCAGCAGTACTACCCCGTTCCACCTCTATGGCTACACCTTC.

The V call is TRBV6-5, the J call TRBJ1-4, with D possibly matching TRBD1 (6 bases). Germline loops: CDR1 MNHEY, CDR2 SVGAGI. This CDR3 is 15 amino acids long. Deletions cut 8 bases from V and 0 bases from J, with 13 bases between. The CDR3 reads CASSGQLPTNEKLFF. The DNA of the CDR3 is TGTGCCAGCTCTGGACAGCTACCAACTAATGAAAAACTGTTTTTT.

The J gene is TRBJ1-1, the V gene TRBV6-5; D is perhaps TRBD1 (5 bases). The CDR3 spans 13 residues. Germline assignment: CDR1 MNHEY and CDR2 SVGAGI. Trimming stripped 6 bases from V and 5 bases from J, with 13 bases between. The CDR3 DNA sequence: TGTGCCAGCAGCGGTAGGGGACTGACTGAAGCTTTCTTT. Its protein product is CASSGRGLTEAFF.

The J gene is TRBJ2-1, the V gene TRBV7-9; 7 bases match TRBD2. CDR3 length: 15 amino acids. The V gene's germline CDR1 is SEHNR and CDR2 FQNEAQ (reference sequence). V lost 0 bases and J lost 2; bases outside the gene matches: 1. The chain's CDR3 is CASSLASGTYNEQFF. CDR3 coding DNA: TGTGCCAGCAGCTTAGCCAGCGGGACCTACAATGAGCAGTTCTTC. Complete variable domain (other parts from reference TRBV7-9 and TRBJ2-1): DTGVSQNPRHKITKRGQNVTFRCDPISEHNRLYWYRQTLGQGPEFLTYFQNEAQLEKSRLLSDRFSAERPKGSFSTLEIQRTEQGDSAMYLCASSLASGTYNEQFFGPGTRLTVL.

In nucleotides, the CDR3 is TGTGCCAGCTCACCACAGGGGAATAATTCACCCCTCCACTTT. Its translation: CASSPQGNNSPLHF. The rearrangement joins TRBV18 to TRBJ1-6, with D possibly being TRBD1 (5 bases). CDR1 KGHSH and CDR2 LQKENI come from the germline V gene. There are 14 residues in the CDR3. V lost 1 base and J 5 bases, leaving 6 bases between the germline ends.

This clone was seen a handful of times. The chain couples TRBV7-6 to TRBJ2-3; 8 bases align to TRBD2. V lost 3 bases to trimming and J lost 3 bases; unmatched junction nucleotides: 8. The CDR3 runs to 16 residues. Germline CDR1 is SGHVS and CDR2 is FNYEAQ. Here the CDR3 DNA reads TGTGCCAGCAGCTTGGAAGCGGGAGTGGGGACAGATACGCAGTATTTT. This gives the protein CASSLEAGVGTDTQYF. The whole variable domain, filled in from reference TRBV7-6 and TRBJ2-3, reads GAGVSQSPRYKVTKRGQDVALRCDPISGHVSLYWYRQALGQGPEFLTYFNYEAQQDKSGLPNDRFSAERPEGSISTLTIQRTEQRDSAMYRCASSLEAGVGTDTQYFGPGTRLTVL.

This chain's CDR3 is CASSPTTSRDTQYF. CDR3 coding DNA: TGTGCCAGCTCACCTACCACTTCGAGGGATACGCAGTATTTT. The genes are TRBV18 and TRBJ2-3; D is unresolved. The germline V gene encodes CDR1 KGHSH and CDR2 LQKENI. The CDR3 is 14 amino acids. The V gene lost 3 bases and the J gene lost 6 bases, with 13 bases spanning the gap.